The present TCR beta chain was sequenced within a study of shared clonotypes between healthy human individuals. Using immunoSEQ multiplex PCR, the repertoire was profiled, and TCRdb retains in-frame clones only, with some absent. The table includes roughly 2.2 million clones, 92% detected once. Germline CDR1 and CDR2: LGHNA and YSLEER. V was clipped by 0 bases and J by 1 base, with 12 bases between them. The CDR3 runs to 17 residues. The count of this clone is one. The donor population consisted of healthy HIV-negative adults with no recent acute infections or vaccinations. Subsets obtained from CD4+ cells comprised CD45RA+ naive and CD45RA-negative memory cells.

The receptor was derived from a man between 18 and 29 years old in good health. Some clones in this sample may be carry-over from other donors' samples. Input material: naive CD4+ T cells from PBMCs. Specified subset: CD45RA+ positively selected. The chain couples TRBV4-3 to TRBJ2-2; D possibly corresponds to TRBD2 (5 bases). In nucleotides, the CDR3 is TGCGCCAGCAGCCAAGATCTGACGACTAAGAACACCGGGGAGCTGTTTTTT. Translation: CASSQDLTTKNTGELFF.